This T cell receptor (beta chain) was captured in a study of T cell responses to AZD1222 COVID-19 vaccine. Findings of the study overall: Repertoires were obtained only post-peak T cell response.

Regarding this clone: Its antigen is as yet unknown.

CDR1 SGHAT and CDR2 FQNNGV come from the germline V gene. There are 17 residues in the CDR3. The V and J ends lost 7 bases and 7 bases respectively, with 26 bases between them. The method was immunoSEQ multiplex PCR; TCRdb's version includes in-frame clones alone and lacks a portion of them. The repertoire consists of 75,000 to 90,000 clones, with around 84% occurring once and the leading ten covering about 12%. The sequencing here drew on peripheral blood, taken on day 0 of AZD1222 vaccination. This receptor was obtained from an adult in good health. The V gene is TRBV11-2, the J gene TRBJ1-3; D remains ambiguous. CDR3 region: CASKGRGLQLPGNTIYF. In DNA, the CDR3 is TGTGCCAGCAAAGGACGCGGGCTCCAACTGCCGGGGAACACCATATATTTT.